This entry concerns a single T cell receptor beta chain. The data are from a study of blood T cell repertoires in COVID-19. This table comes from immunoSEQ multiplex PCR, and its TCRdb copy is limited to in-frame clones, with some not included. The repertoire includes about 63,000 clones, about 76% of them detected once, and about 50% sits in the top ten. Sequenced input: peripheral blood. The TCR comes from an elderly woman with acute or convalescent COVID-19.

The CDR3 coding sequence is TGCAGCGGACAGGGGAACACTGAAGCTTTCTTT. It specifies CSGQGNTEAFF. V and J are TRBV29-1 and TRBJ1-1; 7 nucleotides line up with TRBD1. The germline V gene has CDR1 SQVTM and CDR2 ANQGSEA. J was trimmed by 1 base and V by 7 bases; bases with no gene match: 0. The CDR3 is made up of 11 amino acids. Supplemented by reference TRBV29-1 and TRBJ1-1, the full variable domain reads SAVISQKPSRDICQRGTSLTIQCQVDSQVTMMFWYRQQPGQSLTLIATANQGSEATYESGFVIDKFPISRPNLTFSTLTVSNMSPEDSSIYLCSGQGNTEAFFGQGTRLTVV.